The clone carrying this T cell receptor beta chain was observed many times. What it binds is not known. Investigators amplified TCR beta CDR3 regions from RNA transcripts. The authors performed first-round RT-PCR with HTBI primers and then a second-round multiplex PCR. TCRdb processed the multiplex PCR reads anew with MiXCR; each CDR3 protein has one entry. The sample holds some 400,000 distinct CDR3 sequences, 15% to 20% seen once. This entry comes from a study of Graves' ophthalmopathy and Graves' hyperthyroidism. Broader study findings: Blood contained most expanded thyroid clonotypes exceeding 0.001 frequency. Sensitivity of about 70% and specificity of approximately 72% were achieved by the model that predicted ophthalmopathy progression. In separating ophthalmopathy from stable hyperthyroidism, a 13-signature model achieved roughly 87% sensitivity and 75% to 84% specificity.

Germline CDR1 reads MDHEN; CDR2 reads SYDVKM. The length of the CDR3 is 15 residues. Trimming pared 7 bases from V and 5 bases from J, leaving 20 bases between. Sequences were obtained from peripheral blood. The clonotype originates from a woman aged 18-29 years with Graves' ophthalmopathy. The chain employs TRBV28 and TRBJ2-5, with D perhaps matching TRBD2 (7 bases). The CDR3 nucleotides are TGTGCCAGCACCCCCCCCGGGGAGGGGGAGGAGACCCAGTACTTC. Encoded protein: CASTPPGEGEETQYF. Based on the CDR3 plus reference TRBV28 and TRBJ2-5, the full variable domain is DVKVTQSSRYLVKRTGEKVFLECVQDMDHENMFWYRQDPGLGLRLIYFSYDVKMKEKGDIPEGYSVSREKKERFSLILESASTNQTSMYLCASTPPGEGEETQYFGPGTRLLVL.